These 17 T cell receptor beta chains were sequenced from one sample in a study of shared clonotypes between healthy human individuals. Clones were sequenced by immunoSEQ multiplex PCR, and TCRdb holds only the in-frame ones, with some missing. The data show about 2.2 million clones, just over 90% seen once. Terminally differentiated effector memory CD45RA+ cells were excluded from the naive CD8 cells, which were CD45RO-negative and positively selected for CCR7. Sequences were obtained from naive CD8+ T cells from PBMCs. These receptors came from a man between 18 and 35 years old in good health. Some clones in this sample may be carry-over from other donors' samples.

CDR3 in DNA: TGTGCCAGCAGGCTGGACAGATCCTACGAGCAGTACTTC. Translation: CASRLDRSYEQYF. V usage is TRBV6-6 and J usage is TRBJ2-7; maybe TRBD1 (6 bases). Trimming left V 6 bases short and J 1 base short, with 10 bases between. Looked up from germline, CDR1 is MNHNY and CDR2 is SVGAGI (reference sequence). There are 13 residues in the CDR3.

This chain joins TRBV11-3 and TRBJ2-1; TRBD2 matches at 8 bases. Germline CDR1 and CDR2: SGHNT and YENEEA. The CDR3 contains 17 residues. V gave up 5 bases and J gave up 0 bases; unmatched junction bases: 9. The CDR3 region is CASSLAPGTSSYNEQFF. DNA for the CDR3: TGTGCCAGCAGCCTTGCGCCCGGGACTAGCTCCTACAATGAGCAGTTCTTC.

The V and J genes are TRBV4-3 and TRBJ2-2; TRBD2 matches at 12 bases. Germline-derived CDR1 and CDR2 are LGHNA and YSLEER. The CDR3 has 16 residues. With V trimmed by 3 bases and J by 6 bases, 5 bases remained unmatched. CDR3 loop: CASSQKTSGRPGELFF. CDR3 nucleotides: TGCGCCAGCAGCCAGAAGACTAGCGGGAGACCCGGGGAGCTGTTTTTT.

The chain employs TRBV7-9 and TRBJ2-7; unclear D gene. Germline V gene sequence: CDR1 SEHNR, CDR2 FQNEAQ (reference sequence). The CDR3 has 17 amino acids. Trimming pared 1 base from V and 7 bases from J, leaving 23 bases between. This CDR3 is CASSLESLGYEFWEQYF. The CDR3 DNA is TGTGCCAGCAGCTTAGAGTCCCTGGGCTACGAGTTCTGGGAGCAGTACTTC.

The genes are TRBV19 and TRBJ2-5; 7 bases are shared with TRBD1. Trimming cost V 1 base and J 5 bases; bases outside gene matches: 13. Germline values: CDR1 LNHDA, CDR2 SQIVND (reference sequence). There are 17 residues in the CDR3. The CDR3 DNA reads TGTGCCAGTAGTATAGGACCGGCACAGGGGTTGTGGGAGACCCAGTACTTC. This translates into CASSIGPAQGLWETQYF.

This clone appeared a single time. V usage is TRBV7-2 and J usage is TRBJ1-2, with a weak D call TRBD1 (5 bases). There are 20 residues in the CDR3. Looked up from germline, CDR1 is SGHTA and CDR2 is FQGNSA. Trimming left V 0 bases short and J 4 bases short, with 27 bases between. As DNA, the CDR3 is TGTGCCAGCAGCTTAGCGCTCAACCCCCTCCGGGGCCCAAGCGGCTATGGCTACACCTTC. This sequence encodes CASSLALNPLRGPSGYGYTF. Filled out from reference TRBV7-2 and TRBJ1-2, the complete variable domain reads GAGVSQSPSNKVTEKGKDVELRCDPISGHTALYWYRQSLGQGLEFLIYFQGNSAPDKSGLPSDRFSAERTGGSVSTLTIQRTQQEDSAVYLCASSLALNPLRGPSGYGYTFGSGTRLTVV.

The chain links TRBV4-3 to TRBJ2-1; 7 bases agree with TRBD2. V dropped 4 bases and J dropped 7; count of bases not matched to a gene: 7. The germline V gene has CDR1 LGHNA and CDR2 YSLEER. The CDR3 totals 14 residues. The CDR3 nucleotides read TGCGCCAGCAGCCTCGGACTAGGATTTAATGAGCAGTTCTTC. Protein sequence: CASSLGLGFNEQFF.

This clone came up once. This chain uses TRBV9 with TRBJ1-4, with 8 positions matching TRBD1. This CDR3 region has 16 residues. Germline CDR1 is SGDLS and CDR2 is YYNGEE. J was trimmed by 4 bases and V by 4 bases; bases with no gene match: 9. CDR3 bases: TGTGCCAGCAGCCTAAGCCGGGACAGGAGTAATGAAAAACTGTTTTTT. This sequence encodes CASSLSRDRSNEKLFF.

This clone appeared a few times. This chain joins TRBV5-1 and TRBJ2-7; D not certain. Trimming removed 4 bases at V and 4 bases at J, with 12 bases between. CDR1 is SGHRS, CDR2 YFSETQ, per germline. The CDR3 is made up of 13 amino acids. The CDR3 sequence: CASSPTGPYEQYF. The CDR3 DNA sequence: TGCGCCAGCAGCCCCACCGGACCTTACGAGCAGTACTTC.

The rearrangement links TRBV10-3 to TRBJ2-3, with 12 bases matching TRBD2. The CDR3 is 18 amino acids. Germline CDR1 and CDR2: ENHRY and SYGVKD. J gave up 2 bases and V 1 base, and 7 bases lay outside the gene matches. The CDR3 region is CAISEWGSSGRDTDTQYF. The CDR3 bases are TGTGCCATCAGTGAGTGGGGGTCTAGCGGGAGGGACACAGATACGCAGTATTTT.

The chain has TRBV7-9 and TRBJ1-5; D perhaps matches TRBD1 (6 bases). CDR1 and CDR2 from the germline V gene are SEHNR and FQNEAQ (reference sequence). V shed 4 bases and J shed 4 bases, with 11 bases lying between them. The CDR3 is made up of 14 amino acids. CDR3 DNA: TGTGCCAGCAGCTCTACAGGGCCAAATCAGCCCCAGCATTTT. Protein: CASSSTGPNQPQHF.

The J gene is TRBJ2-7, the V gene TRBV2; D ambiguous. CDR3 length: 15 residues. V lost 1 base to trimming and J lost 0 bases, with 10 bases between them. The germline V gene has CDR1 SNHLY and CDR2 FYNNEI. The CDR3 nucleotides read TGTGCCAGCAGTGAAGATGTGGACCTCTCCTACGAGCAGTACTTC. Protein sequence: CASSEDVDLSYEQYF.

This chain's CDR3 is CASRIQGSLEAFF. CDR3 DNA sequence: TGTGCCAGCAGGATCCAGGGGTCCCTTGAAGCTTTCTTT. The J gene is TRBJ1-1, the V gene TRBV28, with a possible D match to TRBD1 (6 bases). Trimming shortened V by 6 bases and J by 7 bases, and 15 bases separated the two germline ends. Germline V CDR1 and CDR2: MDHEN, SYDVKM. CDR3 size: 13 residues. Variable domain in full (rest from reference TRBV28 and TRBJ1-1): DVKVTQSSRYLVKRTGEKVFLECVQDMDHENMFWYRQDPGLGLRLIYFSYDVKMKEKGDIPEGYSVSREKKERFSLILESASTNQTSMYLCASRIQGSLEAFFGQGTRLTVV.

The chain carries TRBV7-3 and TRBJ2-5, with D possibly matching TRBD2 (5 bases). V was cut by 5 bases and J by 5 bases, with 15 bases left in between. The CDR3 covers 14 residues. The V gene's germline CDR1 is SGHTA and CDR2 FQGTGA. CDR3 coding DNA: TGTGCCAGCAGCCCAGAGGGAGTGAGCGAGACCCAGTACTTC. Protein product: CASSPEGVSETQYF.

The genes are TRBV10-3 and TRBJ2-3; 7 bases align to TRBD2. The V segment lost 4 bases and the J segment 0 bases; nucleotides outside the gene matches: 10. Per the germline V gene, CDR1 is ENHRY and CDR2 is SYGVKD. The CDR3 is 17 residues long. CDR3: CAISAPGLLFSTDTQYF. DNA for the CDR3: TGTGCCATCAGTGCGCCGGGACTACTATTCAGCACAGATACGCAGTATTTT.

This sequence joins TRBV7-9 and TRBJ1-1; no reliable D call. The CDR3 contains 13 residues. Germline V lookup: CDR1 SEHNR, CDR2 FQNEAQ (reference sequence). Deletions cut 3 bases from V and 0 bases from J, with 5 bases between. In DNA form, the CDR3 reads TGTGCCAGCAGCTTGACGGTGAACACTGAAGCTTTCTTT. Protein sequence: CASSLTVNTEAFF.

The J gene is TRBJ2-7, the V gene TRBV5-6; weak D call: TRBD2 (5 bases). This CDR3 comprises 13 residues. The germline V gene encodes CDR1 SGHDT and CDR2 YYEEEE. V was cut by 3 bases and J by 3 bases, with 10 bases left in between. CDR3 protein: CASSSDGNYEQYF. The CDR3 bases are TGTGCCAGCAGCTCGGACGGGAACTACGAGCAGTACTTC.